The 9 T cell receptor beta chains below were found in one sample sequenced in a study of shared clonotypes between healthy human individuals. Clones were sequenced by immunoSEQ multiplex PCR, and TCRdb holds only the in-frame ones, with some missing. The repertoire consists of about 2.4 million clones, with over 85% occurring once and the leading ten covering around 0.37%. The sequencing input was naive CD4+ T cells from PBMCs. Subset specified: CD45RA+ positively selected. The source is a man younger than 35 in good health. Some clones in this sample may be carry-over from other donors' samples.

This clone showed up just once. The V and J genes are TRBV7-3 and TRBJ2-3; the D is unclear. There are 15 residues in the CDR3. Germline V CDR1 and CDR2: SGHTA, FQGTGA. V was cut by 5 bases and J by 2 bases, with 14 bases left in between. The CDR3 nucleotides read TGTGCCAGCAGCCCCAGAGGTGGTTACACAGATACGCAGTATTTT. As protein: CASSPRGGYTDTQYF. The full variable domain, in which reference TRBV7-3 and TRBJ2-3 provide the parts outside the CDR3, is GAGVSQTPSNKVTEKGKYVELRCDPISGHTALYWYRQSLGQGPEFLIYFQGTGAADDSGLPNDRFFAVRPEGSVSTLKIQRTERGDSAVYLCASSPRGGYTDTQYFGPGTRLTVL.

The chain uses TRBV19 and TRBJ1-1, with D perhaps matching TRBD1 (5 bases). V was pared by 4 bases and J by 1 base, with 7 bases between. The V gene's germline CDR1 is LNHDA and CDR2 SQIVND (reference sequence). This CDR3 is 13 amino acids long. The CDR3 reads CASSTTENTEAFF. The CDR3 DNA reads TGTGCCAGTAGTACGACAGAGAACACTGAAGCTTTCTTT.

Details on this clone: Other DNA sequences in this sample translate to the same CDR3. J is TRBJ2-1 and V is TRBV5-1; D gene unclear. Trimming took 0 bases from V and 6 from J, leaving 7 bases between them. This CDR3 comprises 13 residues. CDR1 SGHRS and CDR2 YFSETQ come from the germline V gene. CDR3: CASSLGRGNEQFF. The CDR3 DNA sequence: TGCGCCAGCAGCTTGGGTCGAGGCAATGAGCAGTTCTTC.

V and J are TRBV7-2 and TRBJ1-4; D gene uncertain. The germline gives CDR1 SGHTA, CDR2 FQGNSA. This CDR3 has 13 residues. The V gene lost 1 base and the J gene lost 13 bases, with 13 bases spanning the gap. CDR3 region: CASSLGTAARLFF. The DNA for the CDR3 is TGTGCCAGCAGCTTAGGGACGGCCGCAAGACTGTTTTTT.

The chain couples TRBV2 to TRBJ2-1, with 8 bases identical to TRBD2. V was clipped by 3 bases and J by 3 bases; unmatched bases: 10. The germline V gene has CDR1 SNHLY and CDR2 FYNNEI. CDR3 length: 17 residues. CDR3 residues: CASSEASGYSGYNEQFF. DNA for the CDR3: TGTGCCAGCAGTGAGGCTAGCGGGTACTCCGGCTACAATGAGCAGTTCTTC.

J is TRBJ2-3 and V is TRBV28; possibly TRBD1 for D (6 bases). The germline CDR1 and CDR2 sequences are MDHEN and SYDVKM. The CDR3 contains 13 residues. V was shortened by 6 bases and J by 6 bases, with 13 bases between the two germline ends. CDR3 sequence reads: CASSGQGLDTQYF. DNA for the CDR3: TGTGCCAGCAGCGGGCAGGGGCTGGATACGCAGTATTTT.

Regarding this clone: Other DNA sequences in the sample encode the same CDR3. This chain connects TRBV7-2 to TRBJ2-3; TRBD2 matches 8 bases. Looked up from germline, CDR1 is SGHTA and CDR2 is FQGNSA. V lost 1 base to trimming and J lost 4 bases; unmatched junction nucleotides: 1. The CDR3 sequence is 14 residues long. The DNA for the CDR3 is TGTGCCAGCAGCTTAGTACTAGCGGCAGATACGCAGTATTTT. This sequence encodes CASSLVLAADTQYF.

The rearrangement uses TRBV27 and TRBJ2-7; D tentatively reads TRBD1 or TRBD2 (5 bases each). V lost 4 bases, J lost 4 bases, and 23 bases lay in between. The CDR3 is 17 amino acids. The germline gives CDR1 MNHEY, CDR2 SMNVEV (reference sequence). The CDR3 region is CASSSSYTGLPPYEQYF. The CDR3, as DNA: TGTGCCAGCAGTTCTTCCTATACGGGGCTCCCCCCGTACGAGCAGTACTTC.

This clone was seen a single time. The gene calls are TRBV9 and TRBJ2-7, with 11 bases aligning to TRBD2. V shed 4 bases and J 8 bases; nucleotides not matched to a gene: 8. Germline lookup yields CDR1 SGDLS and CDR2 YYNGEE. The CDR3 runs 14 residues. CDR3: CASSLTSGSSQQYF. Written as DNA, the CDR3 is TGTGCCAGCAGCCTCACTAGCGGGAGTTCGCAGCAGTACTTC.